Here is one T cell receptor beta chain with its context. Its antigen is currently unknown. With 4 bases clipped from V and 5 bases from J, the junction kept 7 bases outside the gene matches. Germline V gene data show CDR1 as LGHNA and CDR2 as YNFKEQ. The CDR3 extends over 15 amino acids. Donors comprised only Caucasian adults living in Nashville, Tennessee. For unsorted samples, genomic DNA was extracted from around 88 million PBMCs. This record comes from a study of shared clonotypes between healthy human individuals. Study-wide results and limits: In this cohort, only blood was sampled, and tissue repertoires likely differ.

Genomic DNA of each subset was evenly split across several immunoSEQ plates. Profiled with immunoSEQ multiplex PCR; TCRdb holds only in-frame clones, not every one. The sample contains 450,000 to 600,000 clones, approximately 85% of which appear only once. This sequence joins TRBV4-2 and TRBJ2-5, with 10 bases that match TRBD2. This clonotype originated in a woman between 40 and 50 years old in good health. Some clones in this sample may be carry-over from other donors' samples. Sequenced sample: PBMCs. DNA of the CDR3: TGTGCCAGCAGCCGCGCTAGCGGGAGTTCGGAGACCCAGTACTTC. Amino acid sequence: CASSRASGSSETQYF.